The rows below give T cell receptor beta chains drawn from one sample of a study of chemoradiotherapy in HPV16-positive cancers. Produced via immunoSEQ multiplex PCR; TCRdb's table is partial and in-frame only. Among some 2,100 clones listed, approximately 86% were seen once. Sequenced material: tumor tissue, taken from a patient who underwent chemoradiotherapy. The source is a human donor with HPV-associated anogenital cancer. Both conserved end residues are part of each CDR3. The order of the fields is V gene, J gene, D gene, clone size, CDR3 protein, CDR3 DNA. D genes are given only for firm matches. Not all rows give a size; the values are once, few, many and, for expanded clones, a class.

>TRBV9|TRBJ2-1|TRBD2|few
CASSVVAAGGYNEQFF
TGTGCCAGCAGCGTAGTAGCAGCGGGGGGATATAATGAGCAGTTCTTC
>TRBV7-5|TRBJ1-5|.|once
CVRSLPGLFNQPQHF
TGTGTCAGAAGCTTACCCGGACTCTTTAATCAGCCCCAGCATTTT
>TRBV2|TRBJ2-3|.|few
CASSGENTDTQYF
TGTGCCAGCAGTGGGGAGAATACAGATACGCAGTATTTT
>TRBV19|TRBJ2-2|TRBD2|.
CASRTPGAGDGELFF
TGTGCCAGTAGGACCCCGGGAGCGGGAGACGGGGAGCTGTTTTTT
>TRBV14|TRBJ2-7|.|.
CASSLGGITYEQYF
TGTGCCAGCAGCCTCGGCGGAATTACCTACGAGCAGTACTTC
>TRBV4-1|TRBJ1-2|.|.
CASSQDRGYGYTF
TGCGCCAGCAGCCAAGACAGGGGCTATGGCTACACCTTC
>TRBV19|TRBJ2-2|.|.
CASSETGGTGELFF
TGTGCCAGTAGTGAGACAGGAGGGACCGGGGAGCTGTTTTTT
>TRBV5-1|TRBJ2-7|.|.
CASSLGQRSYEQYF
TGCGCCAGCAGCTTGGGACAGAGATCCTACGAGCAGTACTTC
>TRBV5-8|TRBJ2-3|.|.
CASSLAGLPTDTQYF
TGTGCCAGCAGCTTAGCGGGTCTGCCCACAGATACGCAGTATTTT
>TRBV2|TRBJ2-5|.|.
CASRDSEETQYF
TGTGCCAGCAGGGACTCCGAAGAGACCCAGTACTTC
>TRBV11-2|TRBJ2-1|.|.
CASSLITSNEQFF
TGTGCCAGCAGCCTGATAACGTCTAATGAGCAGTTCTTC
>TRBV7-6|TRBJ1-3|.|.
CASSRTGASGNTIYF
TGTGCCAGCAGCCGCACGGGGGCATCTGGAAACACCATATATTTT
>TRBV2|TRBJ1-2|TRBD1|few
CASSDRDRRNYGYTF
TGTGCCAGCAGTGACCGGGACAGGCGAAACTATGGCTACACCTTC
>TRBV27|TRBJ2-7|.|.
CASSLEPGGNEQYF
TGTGCCAGCAGTTTAGAACCCGGGGGCAACGAGCAGTACTTC
>TRBV29-1|TRBJ1-1|.|once
CSVENRMNTEAFF
TGCAGCGTTGAAAACAGAATGAACACTGAAGCTTTCTTT
>TRBV5-1|TRBJ2-2|.|.
CASSGGGRELFF
TGCGCCAGCAGCGGGGGGGGCCGGGAGCTGTTTTTT
>TRBV13|TRBJ2-1|TRBD2|few
CASSETSGRTNEQFF
TGTGCCAGCAGCGAGACTAGCGGGAGAACCAATGAGCAGTTCTTC
>TRBV5-6|TRBJ2-1|TRBD2|.
CASSLSGTNNEQFF
TGTGCCAGCAGCCTTAGCGGGACTAACAATGAGCAGTTCTTC
>TRBV30|TRBJ2-4|.|.
CAWSAQTVANIQYF
TGTGCCTGGAGTGCCCAGACAGTTGCAAACATTCAGTACTTC
>TRBV4-1|TRBJ2-7|.|.
CASSQALAQGIHEQYF
TGCGCCAGCAGCCAAGCCCTCGCGCAGGGCATCCACGAGCAGTACTTC
>TRBV5-4|TRBJ1-5|.|.
CASSLVGEEPQHF
TGTGCCAGCAGCTTGGTCGGGGAAGAGCCCCAGCATTTT
>TRBV5-1|TRBJ2-1|.|once
CASSLANKDPYYNEQFF
TGCGCCAGCAGCTTGGCGAATAAAGACCCCTACTACAATGAGCAGTTCTTC
>TRBV11-3|TRBJ2-5|.|.
CASSLGQSETQYF
TGTGCCAGCAGCTTAGGGCAATCGGAGACCCAGTACTTC
>TRBV10-2|TRBJ2-7|.|large
CASGPRREQRYEQYF
TGCGCCAGCGGGCCGAGGAGGGAGCAGAGATACGAGCAGTACTTC
>TRBV7-9|TRBJ1-1|.|.
CASSLGRRGGRGTEAFF
TGTGCCAGCAGCTTAGGGAGACGGGGCGGCCGGGGCACTGAAGCTTTCTTT
>TRBV7-6|TRBJ2-2|.|.
CASSLERNTGELFF
TGTGCCAGCAGCTTAGAACGTAACACCGGGGAGCTGTTTTTT
>TRBV6-1|TRBJ1-5|.|.
CASSQGPTVSGGAQHF
TGTGCCAGCAGTCAAGGACCGACAGTATCCGGCGGGGCCCAGCATTTT
>TRBV18|TRBJ1-1|TRBD1|.
CASSLQGVPNTEAFF
TGTGCCAGCTCACTTCAGGGGGTCCCGAACACTGAAGCTTTCTTT
>TRBV9|TRBJ1-2|.|few
CASSDRYYGYTF
TGTGCCAGCAGTGATAGATACTATGGCTACACCTTC
>TRBV19|TRBJ2-2|.|.
CASSPGPNTGELFF
TGTGCCAGTAGTCCAGGACCTAACACCGGGGAGCTGTTTTTT
>TRBV27|TRBJ2-7|.|.
CASSSYRAFYEQYF
TGTGCCAGCAGTTCCTACAGGGCCTTCTACGAGCAGTACTTC
>TRBV28|TRBJ1-1|.|.
CASRTAMNTEAFF
TGTGCCAGCCGGACAGCGATGAACACTGAAGCTTTCTTT
>TRBV15|TRBJ2-5|TRBD1|.
CATSEQGAPGETQYF
TGTGCCACCAGCGAACAGGGGGCCCCCGGGGAGACCCAGTACTTC
>TRBV5-1|TRBJ1-1|TRBD1|.
CASSSTGDNLEAFF
TGCGCCAGCAGCTCGACAGGGGACAATCTTGAAGCTTTCTTT
>TRBV30|TRBJ2-5|.|once
CAWRKNTGTETQYF
TGTGCCTGGAGGAAGAACACAGGGACGGAGACCCAGTACTTC
>TRBV19|TRBJ2-1|TRBD2|.
CASATPKLAGAGEQFF
TGTGCCAGTGCTACTCCGAAACTAGCGGGGGCGGGTGAGCAGTTCTTC
>TRBV9|TRBJ1-4|.|.
CASSVGGGANEKLFF
TGTGCCAGCAGCGTAGGGGGGGGAGCTAATGAAAAACTGTTTTTT
>TRBV5-1|TRBJ2-7|.|.
CASSSGQIYEQYF
TGCGCCAGCAGCTCTGGACAGATTTACGAGCAGTACTTC
>TRBV2|TRBJ1-5|.|.
CASSALANRGPHQPQHF
TGTGCCAGCAGCGCCCTCGCGAATCGAGGACCTCATCAGCCCCAGCATTTT
>TRBV7-9|TRBJ1-1|.|.
CASSADPNTEAFF
TGTGCCAGCAGCGCCGACCCCAACACTGAAGCTTTCTTT
>TRBV9|TRBJ2-5|.|once
CASSVVGQETQYF
TGTGCCAGCAGCGTAGTGGGCCAAGAGACCCAGTACTTC
>TRBV6-1|TRBJ2-3|.|.
CASSDYTPGSTDTQYF
TGTGCCAGCAGTGACTACACTCCCGGGAGCACAGATACGCAGTATTTT
>TRBV9|TRBJ2-3|.|.
CASSVGDRTQYF
TGTGCCAGCAGCGTAGGCGATAGGACGCAGTATTTT
>TRBV9|TRBJ2-3|.|.
CASSVYERVSTDTQYF
TGTGCCAGCAGCGTTTACGAGCGGGTGAGCACAGATACGCAGTATTTT
>TRBV27|TRBJ1-2|TRBD1|.
CASSLATPGQGSYGYTF
TGTGCCAGCAGTTTAGCGACGCCGGGACAGGGATCCTATGGCTACACCTTC
>TRBV9|TRBJ2-5|.|.
CASSVRPQETQYF
TGTGCCAGCAGCGTGCGACCCCAAGAGACCCAGTACTTC
>TRBV28|TRBJ2-2|.|.
CASRGGGANTGELFF
TGTGCCAGCAGAGGAGGGGGCGCGAACACCGGGGAGCTGTTTTTT
>TRBV19|TRBJ1-5|TRBD1|.
CASSADRVGHQPQHF
TGTGCCAGTAGCGCGGACAGGGTAGGCCATCAGCCCCAGCATTTT
>TRBV7-9|TRBJ2-5|.|.
CASREPGQQETQYF
TGTGCCAGCAGGGAACCCGGACAGCAAGAGACCCAGTACTTC
>TRBV27|TRBJ2-7|.|.
CASRDSSYEQYF
TGTGCCAGCAGAGACAGTTCCTACGAGCAGTACTTC
>TRBV27|TRBJ2-7|TRBD1|.
CASKKGTGIHEQYF
TGTGCCAGCAAAAAGGGGACAGGTATCCACGAGCAGTACTTC